This TCR beta chain was captured in a study of technical replicates of blood from several donors. V shed 1 base, J shed 2 bases, and the junction held 8 bases outside the gene matches. Germline V gene data show CDR1 as SGDLS and CDR2 as YYNGEE. The CDR3 loop spans 16 amino acids. The protocol was immunoSEQ multiplex PCR, while the TCRdb copy is restricted to in-frame clones and leaves out a portion. Found here are almost 90,000 clones, approximately 95% of them singletons; the top ten hold 0.34%. This chain connects TRBV9 to TRBJ2-7; 8 nucleotides align to TRBD2. The source of this sequence is a human donor in good health. Sequencing used T cells isolated from PBMCs. CDR3 sequence (DNA): TGTGCCAGCAGCGTAAGCGGGAGCGTCCTAACCTACGAGCAGTACTTC. Translated, it gives CASSVSGSVLTYEQYF.